The T cell receptor beta chain under discussion was sequenced for a study of PD-L1 blockade in urothelial cancer. Study-level background: Between 0 and 3 chemotherapy regimens preceded treatment for each patient. The authors examined blood 3 weeks (second dose) and 6 weeks after treatment start.

Germline V gives CDR1 SEHNR, CDR2 FQNEAQ (reference sequence). The CDR3 is 14 amino acids. Unmatched junction bases numbered 10, after V lost 5 bases and J lost 7 bases. Only in-frame clones appear in the TCRdb table, and some are missing; sequencing was by immunoSEQ multiplex PCR. The sample includes some 120,000 clones, around 93% of them seen just once. Sample time point: peripheral blood 6 weeks after treatment start. Locally advanced or metastatic urothelial carcinoma was diagnosed in the patients. This TCR came from a man between 60 and 75 years old with urothelial cancer. The V gene is TRBV7-9, the J gene TRBJ1-1, with TRBD1 matching 7 bases. Sequences were derived from PBMCs, sampled around atezolizumab (anti-PD-L1) treatment. CDR3 sequence reads: CASSRSGTESEAFF. In DNA, the CDR3 is TGTGCCAGCAGCAGATCCGGGACAGAAAGTGAAGCTTTCTTT.